This is a list of T cell receptor beta chains from one sample in a study of T cells in Graves' hyperthyroidism and ophthalmopathy. TCRdb processed the multiplex PCR reads anew with MiXCR; each CDR3 protein has one entry. This table holds about 300,000 distinct CDR3 sequences, roughly 17% found once. Sequencing input: blood. These receptors were collected from a man aged 25 to 40 with Graves' hyperthyroidism. The CDR3 runs from the conserved cysteine through the conserved F or W. The D gene is left open where the match is weak. The size entry is marked missing in some rows and otherwise reads once, few, many or a size class.

clone size,D gene,V gene,J gene,CDR3 length,CDR3 DNA,CDR3 protein
many,TRBD1,TRBV20-1,TRBJ2-7,14,TGCAGTGCTAGTCCCCGGACAGGGCGCTACGAGCAGTACTTC,CSASPRTGRYEQYF
many,NA,TRBV7-8,TRBJ1-5,14,TGTGCCAGCAGCTCAAAGACGTCAAGCCAGCCCCAGCATTTT,CASSSKTSSQPQHF
many,TRBD1,TRBV3-1,TRBJ2-2,16,TGTGCCAGCAGCCACCCGGACAGGGGTTACACCGGGGAGCTGTTTTTT,CASSHPDRGYTGELFF
few,TRBD1,TRBV19,TRBJ1-1,17,TGTGCCAGTAGTATGGGTGCAGGGGGCCGAGGGAACACTGAAGCTTTCTTT,CASSMGAGGRGNTEAFF
few,NA,TRBV29-1,TRBJ1-2,10,TGCAGCGTCGGGGAGTATGGCTACACCTTC,CSVGEYGYTF
few,NA,TRBV10-2,TRBJ2-1,15,TGCGCCAGCAGTGTGATTGCGGGATCGAGGAATGAGCAGTTCTTC,CASSVIAGSRNEQFF
many,NA,TRBV2,TRBJ2-7,14,TGTGCCAGCAGTGTGGACTATACTAAGGGGGAGCAGTACTTC,CASSVDYTKGEQYF
NA,NA,TRBV6-2/TRBV6-3,TRBJ2-1,13,TGTGCCAGCCTGGCGTGGGGCGAGGATGAGCAGTTCTTC,CASLAWGEDEQFF
few,NA,TRBV11-2,TRBJ1-1,14,TGTGCCAGCAGCCTGAACAGGGCGGACACTGAAGCTTTCTTT,CASSLNRADTEAFF
NA,NA,TRBV5-5,TRBJ2-5,13,TGTGCCAGCAGCCCTTGGGACCAAGATTTTCAGTACTTC,CASSPWDQDFQYF
NA,NA,TRBV11-1,TRBJ2-2,14,TGTGCCAGCAGCTTAGCCCAGGGGAGCGTGAAGCTGTTTTTT,CASSLAQGSVKLFF
few,NA,TRBV28,TRBJ1-6,15,TGTGCCAGCAGGCGGCAGGGGTGTCTGAATTCACCCCTCCACTTT,CASRRQGCLNSPLHF
many,NA,TRBV28,TRBJ2-7,16,TGTGCCAGCAGTTTAACAGGCCCGCGGCGGGCCTACGAGCAGTACTTC,CASSLTGPRRAYEQYF
NA,NA,TRBV11-3,TRBJ1-5,15,TGTGCCAGCAGCTTAGGGGGGCAGGGGAACCAGCCCCAGCATTTT,CASSLGGQGNQPQHF
NA,NA,TRBV7-9,TRBJ2-1,16,TGTGCCAGCAGCTTATGGAAGCGGGTCGCCTACAATGAGCAGTTCTTC,CASSLWKRVAYNEQFF
NA,NA,TRBV14,TRBJ2-7,12,TGTGCCAGCAGCCAAGGAGGGACCGGGCAGTACTTC,CASSQGGTGQYF
NA,NA,TRBV28,TRBJ1-2,11,TGTGCCAGCAAATGGACCTATGGCTACACCTTC,CASKWTYGYTF
many,TRBD1,TRBV6-5,TRBJ2-5,14,TGTGCCAGCAGTTACGCGACAGGGCGGGAGACCCAGTACTTC,CASSYATGRETQYF
NA,NA,TRBV7-3,TRBJ2-2,14,TGTGCCAGCAGGCTAAGGGGGGGTACCGGGGAGCTGTTTTTT,CASRLRGGTGELFF
many,NA,TRBV3-1,TRBJ2-3,13,TGTGCCAGCAGCCAAGTAGAATCAGATACGCAGTATTTT,CASSQVESDTQYF
many,TRBD2,TRBV6-1,TRBJ2-3,16,TGTGCCAGCAGTGCGGTAGCGGGTTCCGTAACAGATACGCAGTATTTT,CASSAVAGSVTDTQYF
many,NA,TRBV4-2,TRBJ2-5,14,TGTGCCAGCAGCCAAGATCCGGGCTCGGAGACCCAGTACTTC,CASSQDPGSETQYF
few,NA,TRBV27,TRBJ2-2,12,TGTGCCAGCAGTATCCTTTTGGGGGAGCTGTTTTTT,CASSILLGELFF
NA,NA,TRBV3-1,TRBJ2-1,14,TGTGCCACCAGTGACGGGGGACCCTACAATGAGCAGTTCTTC,CATSDGGPYNEQFF
NA,NA,TRBV28,TRBJ1-2,14,TGTGCCAGCAGGTGGGGCGGAAAGTCCTATGGCTACACCTTC,CASRWGGKSYGYTF
NA,NA,TRBV9,TRBJ2-3,14,TGTGCCAGCAGATACGACGGGAGCACAGATACGCAGTATTTT,CASRYDGSTDTQYF
many,TRBD2,TRBV12-3/TRBV12-4,TRBJ2-7,15,TGTGCCAGCAGTTTGAGCGGGAGGATCTCCTACGAGCAGTACTTC,CASSLSGRISYEQYF
few,NA,TRBV19,TRBJ1-1,13,TGTGCCAGTAGTTTTACAGGGATAGGTGAAGCTTTCTTT,CASSFTGIGEAFF
many,NA,TRBV6-1,TRBJ1-1,13,TGTGCCAGCAGTGAACAGGGAGACCAAGAAGCTTTCTTT,CASSEQGDQEAFF
NA,TRBD2,TRBV6-5,TRBJ2-7,15,TGTGCCAGCAGTTACATGTCTAGCGGGGGCTACGAGCAGTACTTC,CASSYMSSGGYEQYF
many,TRBD1,TRBV28,TRBJ2-7,15,TGTGCCAGCAGTTTTCCCGGACAGGGCCCCTACGAGCAGTACTTC,CASSFPGQGPYEQYF
NA,NA,TRBV14,TRBJ2-7,12,TGTGCCAGCAGCCAAGCGCCCTACGAGCAGTACTTC,CASSQAPYEQYF